The 30 T cell receptor beta chains in this list originate from one sample, sequenced in a study of chemoradiotherapy in HPV16-positive cancers. TCRdb's copy holds only in-frame clones and misses some; the assay was immunoSEQ multiplex PCR. The table includes 20,000 to 25,000 clones, 70% to 90% detected once. The sequences come from blood, collected from a patient who underwent chemoradiotherapy. The receptors here all came from a human donor with HPV-associated anogenital cancer.

The CDR3 loop reads CASSHRTGNTEAFF. CDR3 nucleotide sequence: TGTGCCAGCAGCCACAGGACAGGGAACACTGAAGCTTTCTTT. J is TRBJ1-1 and V is TRBV11-2, with 7 positions matching TRBD1. CDR3 length: 14 amino acids. CDR1 is SGHAT, CDR2 FQNNGV, per germline. The V gene end was trimmed by 5 bases and the J gene end by 1 base; junction bases not matched to a gene: 4.

The chain recombines TRBV7-2 with TRBJ2-1, with D hard to call. This CDR3 has 15 amino acids. Germline V gives CDR1 SGHTA, CDR2 FQGNSA. Trimming removed 0 bases from V and 6 bases from J, with 12 bases in between. The CDR3 DNA is TGTGCCAGCAGCTTAGCGGGCAGTCCTAGCAATGAGCAGTTCTTC. This translates into CASSLAGSPSNEQFF.

This clone was counted a single time. The chain couples TRBV13 to TRBJ2-5, with 7 positions matching TRBD1. The better agreement between TRBJ2-7 and the DNA end casts doubt on the J call. The germline V gene encodes CDR1 PRHDT and CDR2 FYEKMQ (reference sequence). The length of the CDR3 is 14 residues. The chain's CDR3 is CASSLWGQNYEQYF. The CDR3 nucleotides are TGTGCCAGCAGCTTATGGGGACAGAACTACGAGCAGTACTTC.

In regard to this clone: The junction shows a germline mismatch at one end, possibly a read error. J is TRBJ2-1 and V is TRBV7-7; 11 nucleotides match TRBD2. The length of the CDR3 is 17 residues. Germline CDR1 reads SSHAT; CDR2 reads FNYEAQ (reference sequence). Here the CDR3 DNA reads TGTGCTAGCAGCCCACTGTCGCCGACTAGCGGGACGGGTGAGCAGTTCTTC. Translated: CASSPLSPTSGTGEQFF.

This chain connects TRBV18 to TRBJ2-5, with D maybe TRBD1 (6 bases). The end of the DNA fits TRBJ2-7 better, so the J call may be wrong. The CDR3 consists of 13 residues. Germline V lookup: CDR1 KGHSH, CDR2 LQKENI. The CDR3 region has the DNA TGTGCCAGCTCACCACGGGACATCTACGAGCAGTACTTC. Its translation: CASSPRDIYEQYF.

The V gene is TRBV5-1, the J gene TRBJ1-2; D possibly corresponds to TRBD1 (6 bases). CDR1 is SGHRS, CDR2 YFSETQ, per germline. V was trimmed by 0 bases and J by 2 bases, leaving 14 bases between them. This CDR3 is built from 16 residues. The CDR3 protein is CASSLGWGAANYGYTF. As DNA, the CDR3 is TGCGCCAGCAGCTTGGGGTGGGGGGCGGCCAACTATGGCTACACCTTC.

This clone was found a few times. The V gene is TRBV6-1, the J gene TRBJ2-7; D is possibly TRBD1 (5 bases). CDR1 is MNHNS and CDR2 is SASEGT in the germline V gene. The CDR3 extends over 12 amino acids. V was cut by 6 bases and J by 6 bases, with 12 bases left in between. In nucleotides, the CDR3 is TGTGCCAGCAGGACCAGGGTGGGCGAGCAGTACTTC. Residues: CASRTRVGEQYF.

J is TRBJ2-1 and V is TRBV7-2; D gene uncertain. With 5 bases removed from V and 8 bases from J, the gap between germline ends came to 7 bases. The CDR3 loop spans 11 amino acids. In germline, CDR1 is SGHTA, CDR2 FQGNSA. The CDR3 nucleotides read TGTGCCAGCAGCCACCGCCATGAGCAGTTCTTC. Its translation: CASSHRHEQFF.

The chain couples TRBV5-1 to TRBJ1-5; a possible D gene is TRBD1 (5 bases). The germline V gene has CDR1 SGHRS and CDR2 YFSETQ. V shed 0 bases and J shed 6 bases, with 13 bases lying between them. This CDR3 is built from 15 residues. The DNA for the CDR3 is TGCGCCAGCAGCTTGGCAGGGAATTTGGGTCAGCCCCAGCATTTT. Its translation: CASSLAGNLGQPQHF.

The chain uses TRBV4-3 and TRBJ2-7; possibly TRBD1 for D (5 bases). The CDR3 contains 14 residues. The ends were cut back, 2 bases at V and 4 bases at J, with 12 bases in the middle. The V gene's germline CDR1 is LGHNA and CDR2 YSLEER. CDR3 nucleotide sequence: TGCGCCAGCAGCCAAACAGGTGCCGGTTACGAGCAGTACTTC. This codes for CASSQTGAGYEQYF.

This sequence joins TRBV18 and TRBJ2-1; 8 bases map to TRBD2. Germline V gene data show CDR1 as KGHSH and CDR2 as LQKENI. The V gene end was trimmed by 0 bases and the J gene end by 6 bases; junction bases not matched to a gene: 7. The CDR3 contains 16 residues. CDR3 coding DNA: TGTGCCAGCTCACCACCCGGACTAGCAAATCCCAATGAGCAGTTCTTC. Its translation is CASSPPGLANPNEQFF.

This chain joins TRBV9 and TRBJ2-1; 13 bases are shared with TRBD2. With 3 bases clipped from V and 5 bases from J, the junction kept 11 bases outside the gene matches. The CDR3 has 18 amino acids. The V gene's germline CDR1 is SGDLS and CDR2 YYNGEE. This CDR3 is CASSAGLAGLLFHNEQFF. The CDR3 nucleotides are TGTGCCAGCAGCGCGGGACTAGCGGGATTGTTATTCCACAATGAGCAGTTCTTC. The whole variable domain, remainder taken from reference TRBV9 and TRBJ2-1, is DSGVTQTPKHLITATGQRVTLRCSPRSGDLSVYWYQQSLDQGLQFLIQYYNGEERAKGNILERFSAQQFPDLHSELNLSSLELGDSALYFCASSAGLAGLLFHNEQFFGPGTRLTVL.

This CDR3 is CASSPGGRSGSNQPQHF. The CDR3 DNA reads TGTGCCAGCTCCCCAGGGGGCAGGAGTGGTAGCAATCAGCCCCAGCATTTT. The chain combines TRBV18 with TRBJ1-5; TRBD1 matches at 8 bases. The CDR3 covers 17 residues. Germline assignment: CDR1 KGHSH and CDR2 LQKENI. V lost 6 bases to trimming and J lost 0 bases; unmatched junction nucleotides: 10.

V usage is TRBV11-2 and J usage is TRBJ2-7, with D possibly being TRBD1 or TRBD2 (6 bases each). Germline assignment: CDR1 SGHAT and CDR2 FQNNGV. V was trimmed by 0 bases and J by 3 bases, leaving 12 bases between them. The CDR3 is made up of 15 amino acids. The CDR3 nucleotides read TGTGCCAGCAGCTTAGATCGGGGGCTCAACTACGAGCAGTACTTC. Translated, it gives CASSLDRGLNYEQYF.

J is TRBJ1-1 and V is TRBV19, with D uncertain. Germline CDR1 is LNHDA and CDR2 is SQIVND (reference sequence). This CDR3 has 15 amino acids. Deletions cut 3 bases from V and 1 base from J, with 12 bases between. Written as DNA, the CDR3 is TGTGCCAGTAGTATTGGGAGACGGAAGAACACTGAAGCTTTCTTT. Amino acid sequence: CASSIGRRKNTEAFF.

V usage is TRBV19 and J usage is TRBJ1-3, with D unresolved. CDR1 is LNHDA and CDR2 is SQIVND in the germline V gene (reference sequence). This CDR3 has 13 residues. V dropped 6 bases and J dropped 1 base, with 7 bases sitting between them. CDR3 nucleotides: TGTGCCAGTAGCCGGAGTTCTGGAAACACCATATATTTT. Its protein product is CASSRSSGNTIYF.

The chain is built from TRBV9 and TRBJ2-5, with 12 bases matching TRBD2. Germline assignment: CDR1 SGDLS and CDR2 YYNGEE. Trimming removed 0 bases from V and 5 bases from J; junction bases left unmatched: 2. The CDR3 runs 15 residues. CDR3 sequence (DNA): TGTGCCAGCAGCGTAGAACTAGCGGGAGGCGAGACCCAGTACTTC. It codes for CASSVELAGGETQYF.

This chain uses TRBV6-5 with TRBJ2-7; the match to TRBD1 covers 7 bases. The CDR3 totals 16 residues. From germline, CDR1 is MNHEY and CDR2 SVGAGI. The V gene end was trimmed by 2 bases and the J gene end by 1 base; junction bases not matched to a gene: 8. CDR3 sequence: CASSYLSGQSSYEQYF. The CDR3 nucleotides read TGTGCCAGCAGTTACCTATCGGGACAGTCATCCTACGAGCAGTACTTC.

V and J are TRBV28 and TRBJ1-2; no clear D. This CDR3 spans 11 amino acids. Per germline, CDR1 MDHEN and CDR2 SYDVKM. Here the CDR3 DNA reads TGTGGCTCCCGTTCCAACTATGGCTACACCTTC. The encoded protein is CGSRSNYGYTF.

This clone has just one count. The CDR3 sequence is CASSVAQGRMDEQFF. The DNA for the CDR3 is TGTGCCAGCAGCGTAGCTCAGGGGCGCATGGATGAGCAGTTCTTC. The genes are TRBV11-2 and TRBJ2-1, with TRBD1 as a possible D gene (6 bases). V was cut by 5 bases and J by 8 bases, with 19 bases left in between. The CDR3 length is 15 residues. Per the germline V gene, CDR1 is SGHAT and CDR2 is FQNNGV.

This clone was observed a handful of times. The rearrangement joins TRBV5-1 to TRBJ2-7, with 7 nucleotides matching TRBD1. CDR3 size: 14 residues. The V gene's germline CDR1 is SGHRS and CDR2 YFSETQ. Trimming removed 3 bases from V and 1 base from J; junction bases left unmatched: 4. The CDR3 DNA reads TGCGCCAGCAGCTCACGACAGGGATCCTACGAGCAGTACTTC. This translates into CASSSRQGSYEQYF.

The gene calls are TRBV19 and TRBJ1-5, with no clear D. The CDR3 contains 13 residues. Trimming stripped 5 bases from V and 5 bases from J, with 10 bases between. Germline V gives CDR1 LNHDA, CDR2 SQIVND (reference sequence). The CDR3 DNA sequence: TGTGCCAGTAGTGTGGGTAGGGATCAGCCCCAGCATTTT. It is translated as CASSVGRDQPQHF.

A few counts support this clone. The V call is TRBV19, the J call TRBJ2-3, with 9 nucleotides matching TRBD2. Germline V gene sequence: CDR1 LNHDA, CDR2 SQIVND (reference sequence). With 4 bases clipped from V and 4 bases from J, the junction kept 9 bases outside the gene matches. The CDR3 spans 16 residues. This CDR3 reads CASSSAGLAAPDTQYF. The CDR3 region has the DNA TGTGCCAGTAGTAGCGCGGGACTAGCCGCCCCAGATACGCAGTATTTT.

J is TRBJ2-5 and V is TRBV18; D ambiguous. V gave up 3 bases and J gave up 5 bases, with 10 bases separating them. The V gene's germline CDR1 is KGHSH and CDR2 LQKENI. This CDR3 is built from 13 residues. CDR3 sequence: CASSPGGGETQYF. DNA of the CDR3: TGTGCCAGCTCACCGGGTGGTGGGGAGACCCAGTACTTC.

The chain has TRBV28 and TRBJ2-4; 8 bases agree with TRBD2. Germline loops: CDR1 MDHEN, CDR2 SYDVKM. V dropped 6 bases and J dropped 6; count of bases not matched to a gene: 4. This CDR3 is built from 13 residues. The CDR3 is CASRLSGRNIQYF. The CDR3 bases are TGTGCCAGCAGGCTGAGCGGGAGAAACATTCAGTACTTC.

The rearrangement uses TRBV4-1 and TRBJ1-2; TRBD1 agrees at 7 bases. Germline V CDR1 and CDR2: MGHRA, YSYEKL. J lost 5 bases, V lost 1 base, and 7 bases had no gene match. This CDR3 is built from 15 residues. The CDR3 DNA sequence: TGCGCCAGCAGCCAAGGCCGGACAGGTGGATATGGCTACACCTTC. Translation gives CASSQGRTGGYGYTF.

The chain joins TRBV14 to TRBJ1-2; no clear D gene. Deletions cut 0 bases from V and 7 bases from J, with 12 bases between. The CDR3 extends over 14 amino acids. From germline, CDR1 is SGHDN and CDR2 FVKESK. The CDR3 loop is CASSQESIRSGYTF. The CDR3 DNA reads as TGTGCCAGCAGCCAAGAATCGATCAGGTCTGGCTACACCTTC. Together with reference TRBV14 and TRBJ1-2, the CDR3 gives the full variable domain: EAGVTQFPSHSVIEKGQTVTLRCDPISGHDNLYWYRRVMGKEIKFLLHFVKESKQDESGMPNNRFLAERTGGTYSTLKVQPAELEDSGVYFCASSQESIRSGYTFGSGTRLTVV.

This rearrangement joins TRBV27 to TRBJ1-4; 7 bases match TRBD1. The CDR3 totals 17 residues. The J segment lost 1 base and the V segment lost 6 bases, leaving 11 bases of the junction unmatched. The germline V gene encodes CDR1 MNHEY and CDR2 SMNVEV (reference sequence). The CDR3 DNA follows: TGTGCCAGCAGCCCTAGTACGACAGGGCGAACTAATGAAAAACTGTTTTTT. It yields the protein CASSPSTTGRTNEKLFF.

The rearrangement uses TRBV9 and TRBJ2-5; a possible D gene is TRBD2 (5 bases). CDR1 is SGDLS, CDR2 YYNGEE, per germline. The CDR3 runs 16 residues. Trimming shortened V by 0 bases and J by 1 base, and 13 bases separated the two germline ends. The CDR3 loop reads CASSVDPRSGQETQYF. In DNA, the CDR3 is TGTGCCAGCAGCGTAGACCCCAGAAGCGGCCAAGAGACCCAGTACTTC. Based on the CDR3 plus reference TRBV9 and TRBJ2-5, the full variable domain is DSGVTQTPKHLITATGQRVTLRCSPRSGDLSVYWYQQSLDQGLQFLIQYYNGEERAKGNILERFSAQQFPDLHSELNLSSLELGDSALYFCASSVDPRSGQETQYFGPGTRLLVL.

This clone showed up just a few times. The chain uses TRBV6-6 and TRBJ1-2; D is ambiguous. Trimming removed 5 bases at V and 4 bases at J, with 11 bases between. The CDR3 spans 13 residues. Per germline, CDR1 MNHNY and CDR2 SVGAGI (reference sequence). The CDR3, as DNA: TGTGCCAGCAGTGAGTCAGACGGCTATGGCTACACCTTC. It encodes CASSESDGYGYTF.